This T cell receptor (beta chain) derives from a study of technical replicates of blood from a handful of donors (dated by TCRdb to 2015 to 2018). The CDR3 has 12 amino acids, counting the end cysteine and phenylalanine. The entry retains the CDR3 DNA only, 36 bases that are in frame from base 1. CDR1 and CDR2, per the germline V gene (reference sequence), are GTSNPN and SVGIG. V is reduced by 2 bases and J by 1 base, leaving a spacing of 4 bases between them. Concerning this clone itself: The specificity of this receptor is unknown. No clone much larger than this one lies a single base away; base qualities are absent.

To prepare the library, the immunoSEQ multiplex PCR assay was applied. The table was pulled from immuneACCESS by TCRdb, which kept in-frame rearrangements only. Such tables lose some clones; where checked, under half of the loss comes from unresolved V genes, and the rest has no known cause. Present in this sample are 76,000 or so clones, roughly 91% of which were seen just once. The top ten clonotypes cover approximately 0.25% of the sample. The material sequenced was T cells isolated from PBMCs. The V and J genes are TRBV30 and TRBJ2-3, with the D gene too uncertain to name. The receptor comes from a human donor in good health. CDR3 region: CAWSSGTDTQYF. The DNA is TGTGCCTGGAGTAGCGGCACAGATACGCAGTATTTT. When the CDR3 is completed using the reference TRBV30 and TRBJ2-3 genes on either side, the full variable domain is SQTIHQWPATLVQPVGSPLSLECTVEGTSNPNLYWYRQAAGRGLQLLFYSVGIGQISSEVPQNLSASRPQDRQFILSSKKLLLSDSGFYLCAWSSGTDTQYFGPGTRLTVL.